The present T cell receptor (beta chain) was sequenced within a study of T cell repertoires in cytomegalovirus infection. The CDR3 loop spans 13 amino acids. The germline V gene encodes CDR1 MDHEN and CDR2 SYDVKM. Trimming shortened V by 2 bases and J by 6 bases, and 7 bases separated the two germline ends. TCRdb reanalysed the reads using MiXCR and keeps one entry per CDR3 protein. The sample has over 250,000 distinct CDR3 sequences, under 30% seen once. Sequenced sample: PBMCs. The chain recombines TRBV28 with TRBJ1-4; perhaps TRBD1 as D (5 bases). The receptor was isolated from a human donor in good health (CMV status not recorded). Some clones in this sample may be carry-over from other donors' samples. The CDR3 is CASSLGTHEKLFF. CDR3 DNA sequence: TGTGCCAGCAGTTTAGGGACCCATGAAAAACTGTTTTTT. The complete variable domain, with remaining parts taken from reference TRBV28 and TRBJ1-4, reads DVKVTQSSRYLVKRTGEKVFLECVQDMDHENMFWYRQDPGLGLRLIYFSYDVKMKEKGDIPEGYSVSREKKERFSLILESASTNQTSMYLCASSLGTHEKLFFGSGTQLSVL.